What follows are 8 T cell receptor beta chains derived from one specimen sequenced in a study of T cell responses to AZD1222 COVID-19 vaccine (dated by TCRdb to the early 2020s). Receptors were amplified or captured by the immunoSEQ multiplex PCR assay. As stored in TCRdb, this immuneACCESS dataset retains in-frame rearrangements with V and J assigned. A fraction of the clones does not appear; measured against another copy, unresolved V genes explain less than half of the discrepancy, and the remainder lacks a known reason. The sample yields just under 80,000 clones; approximately 92% were counted once. The ten largest clones represent under 5% of the sample. The time point label on this specimen signifies: about 28 days (+/-7) after the second vaccine dose. The material was peripheral blood, obtained 28 days after the second AZD1222 dose. Receptors originate from an adult who received the AZD1222 COVID-19 vaccine.

The rearrangement joins TRBV7-9 to TRBJ1-4; 10 bases map to TRBD1. This CDR3 is built from 17 residues. Per the germline V gene, CDR1 is SEHNR and CDR2 is FQNEAQ (reference sequence). V was clipped by 0 bases and J by 0 bases; unmatched bases: 1. CDR3 sequence reads: CASSLAGTGATNEKLFF. The DNA for the CDR3 is TGTGCCAGCAGCTTAGCTGGGACAGGGGCAACTAATGAAAAACTGTTTTTT.

This chain joins TRBV11-1 and TRBJ1-2; D gene unclear. The CDR3 runs to 13 residues. Trimming took 5 bases from V and 4 from J, leaving 11 bases between them. Germline V gives CDR1 SGHAT, CDR2 FQDESV (reference sequence). For the CDR3, the DNA is TGTGCCAGCAGCCAAGTAGGGATCTATGGCTACACCTTC. Amino acid sequence: CASSQVGIYGYTF.

The chain combines TRBV3-1 (or the pseudogene TRBV3-2) with TRBJ1-1; no reliable D call. The germline V gene encodes CDR1 LGHDT and CDR2 YNNKEL (reference sequence). The CDR3 is 15 amino acids. The ends were cut back, 6 bases at V and 4 bases at J, with 18 bases in the middle. In DNA, the CDR3 is TGTGCCAGCAGTCCTTACGACAAGGTCCGCACTGAAGCTTTCTTT. Residues: CASSPYDKVRTEAFF.

The J gene is TRBJ1-2, the V gene TRBV27, with D possibly TRBD1 on 5 matching bases. V shed 5 bases and J shed 4 bases, with 11 bases lying between them. CDR3 length: 13 residues. Germline CDR1 is MNHEY and CDR2 is SMNVEV (reference sequence). The CDR3 loop reads CASSLGGFYGYTF. Here the CDR3 DNA reads TGTGCCAGCAGTCTCGGGGGATTCTATGGCTACACCTTC.

This chain joins TRBV11-3 and TRBJ2-1; D possibly corresponds to TRBD2 (6 bases). The germline gives CDR1 SGHNT, CDR2 YENEEA. CDR3 length: 16 amino acids. V lost 5 bases, J lost 1 base, and 15 bases lay in between. The CDR3 region is CASSLFTGASYNEQFF. The CDR3 nucleotides read TGTGCCAGCAGCCTTTTTACGGGAGCGTCCTACAATGAGCAGTTCTTC.

This chain joins TRBV11-3 and TRBJ1-1; 7 bases match TRBD1. V lost 5 bases, J lost 4 bases, and 7 bases stayed unmatched. CDR1 and CDR2 from the germline V gene are SGHNT and YENEEA. The CDR3 length is 14 residues. CDR3 amino acids: CASSPGGEGTEAFF. DNA for the CDR3: TGTGCCAGCAGCCCAGGGGGAGAGGGCACTGAAGCTTTCTTT.

V gene TRBV30 combines with J gene TRBJ1-2; weak D call: TRBD1 (6 bases). The V end lost 2 bases, the J end lost 13 bases, and 17 bases lay between the germline ends. Germline V gene sequence: CDR1 GTSNPN, CDR2 SVGIG (reference sequence). The CDR3 is 12 amino acids. CDR3 in DNA: TGTGCCTGGAGTTACCCGACAGGTCCCTCCACCTTC. Its protein is CAWSYPTGPSTF.

V and J are TRBV27 and TRBJ1-4; TRBD1 agrees at 8 bases. Germline V lookup: CDR1 MNHEY, CDR2 SMNVEV (reference sequence). This CDR3 is built from 16 residues. The V segment lost 6 bases and the J segment 0 bases; nucleotides outside the gene matches: 6. The CDR3 here is CASSGQGATTNEKLFF. The CDR3 DNA is TGTGCCAGCAGCGGACAGGGCGCGACAACTAATGAAAAACTGTTTTTT.